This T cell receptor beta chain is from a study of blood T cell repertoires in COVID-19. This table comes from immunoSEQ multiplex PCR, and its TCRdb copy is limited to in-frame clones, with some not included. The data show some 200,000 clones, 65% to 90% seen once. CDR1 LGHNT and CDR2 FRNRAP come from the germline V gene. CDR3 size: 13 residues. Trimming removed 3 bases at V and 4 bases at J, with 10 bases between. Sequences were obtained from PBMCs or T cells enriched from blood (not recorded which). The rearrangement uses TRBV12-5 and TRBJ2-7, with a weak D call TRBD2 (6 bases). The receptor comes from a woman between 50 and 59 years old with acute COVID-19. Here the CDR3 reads CASGFWGVYEQYF. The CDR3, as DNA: TGTGCTAGTGGTTTTTGGGGGGTTTACGAGCAGTACTTC. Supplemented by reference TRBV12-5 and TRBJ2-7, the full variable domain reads DARVTQTPRHKVTEMGQEVTMRCQPILGHNTVFWYRQTMMQGLELLAYFRNRAPLDDSGMPKDRFSAEMPDATLATLKIQPSEPRDSAVYFCASGFWGVYEQYFGPGTRLTVT.